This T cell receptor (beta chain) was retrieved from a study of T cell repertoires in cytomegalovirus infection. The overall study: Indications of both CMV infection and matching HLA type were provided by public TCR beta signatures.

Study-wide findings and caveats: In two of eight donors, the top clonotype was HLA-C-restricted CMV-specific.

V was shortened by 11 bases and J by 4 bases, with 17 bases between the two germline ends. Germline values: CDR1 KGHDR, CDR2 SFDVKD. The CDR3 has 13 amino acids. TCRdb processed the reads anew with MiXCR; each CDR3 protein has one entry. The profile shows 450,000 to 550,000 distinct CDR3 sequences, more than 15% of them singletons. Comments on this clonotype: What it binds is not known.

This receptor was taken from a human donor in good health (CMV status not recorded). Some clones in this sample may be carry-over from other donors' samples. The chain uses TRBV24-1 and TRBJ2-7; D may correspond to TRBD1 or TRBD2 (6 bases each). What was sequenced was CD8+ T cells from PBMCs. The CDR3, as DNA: TGTGCCAGGACGCCCGGGGGCCTTTACGAGCAGTACTTC. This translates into CARTPGGLYEQYF.